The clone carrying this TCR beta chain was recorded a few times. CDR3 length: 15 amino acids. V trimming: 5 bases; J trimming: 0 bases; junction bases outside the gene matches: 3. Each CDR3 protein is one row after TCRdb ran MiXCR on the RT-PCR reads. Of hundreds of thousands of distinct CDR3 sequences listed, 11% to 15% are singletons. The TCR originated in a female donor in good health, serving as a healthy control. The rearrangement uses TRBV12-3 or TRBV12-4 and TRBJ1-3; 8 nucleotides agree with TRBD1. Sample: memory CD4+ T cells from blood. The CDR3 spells CASSKTGGSGNTIYF. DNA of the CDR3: TGTGCCAGCAGTAAAACAGGGGGCTCTGGAAACACCATATATTTT.